The 5 T cell receptor beta chains presented below share a single source sample, sequenced in a study of shared clonotypes between healthy human individuals. Profiled with immunoSEQ multiplex PCR; TCRdb holds only in-frame clones, not every one. The data show about 2.3 million clones, with around 90% seen just once and 0.37% held by the top ten. Material: naive CD4+ T cells from PBMCs. Subset reported: CD45RA+ positively selected. Receptors originate from a man aged 18 to 30 in good health. Some clones in this sample may be carry-over from other donors' samples.

The chain links TRBV28 to TRBJ1-2, with D perhaps TRBD1 (6 bases). The CDR3 contains 13 residues. Germline lookup yields CDR1 MDHEN and CDR2 SYDVKM. Trimming pared 2 bases from V and 8 bases from J, leaving 12 bases between. The CDR3 sequence is CASSLAGAMGYTF. The CDR3 nucleotides are TGTGCCAGCAGTTTAGCAGGGGCGATGGGCTACACCTTC.

This chain links TRBV28 with TRBJ2-6; possibly TRBD1 for D (6 bases). CDR1 MDHEN and CDR2 SYDVKM come from the germline V gene. The CDR3 runs 13 residues. V gave up 8 bases and J gave up 2 bases, with 7 bases separating them. The CDR3 is CASSGAGANVLTF. The CDR3 DNA sequence: TGTGCCAGCTCAGGGGCTGGGGCCAACGTCCTGACTTTC. The full variable domain, with the rest looked up from reference TRBV28 and TRBJ2-6, is DVKVTQSSRYLVKRTGEKVFLECVQDMDHENMFWYRQDPGLGLRLIYFSYDVKMKEKGDIPEGYSVSREKKERFSLILESASTNQTSMYLCASSGAGANVLTFGAGSRLTVL.

The chain employs TRBV10-2 and TRBJ1-1; 8 positions agree with TRBD1. The CDR3 sequence is 15 residues long. Germline lookup yields CDR1 WSHSY and CDR2 SAAADI. V lost 10 bases, J lost 3 bases, and 13 bases stayed unmatched. In DNA form, the CDR3 reads TGCGCCATCGGTCAGGGGGCGCGAAGGGACACTGAAGCTTTCTTT. Protein product: CAIGQGARRDTEAFF.

J is TRBJ1-2 and V is TRBV28; D call uncertain. V was cut by 6 bases and J by 8 bases, with 16 bases left in between. The CDR3 runs 13 residues. Germline V gene lookup returns CDR1 MDHEN and CDR2 SYDVKM. CDR3 residues: CASRPGPLTGYTF. CDR3 in DNA: TGTGCCAGCAGACCGGGCCCCCTGACGGGCTACACCTTC.

V gene TRBV6-6 combines with J gene TRBJ2-5; D might be TRBD2 (6 bases). The CDR3 runs 14 residues. V lost 3 bases and J 5 bases, leaving 13 bases between the germline ends. Germline CDR1 reads MNHNY; CDR2 reads SVGAGI (reference sequence). CDR3 amino acids: CASSYLTSLETQYF. CDR3 DNA: TGTGCCAGCAGTTATTTGACTAGTCTGGAGACCCAGTACTTC.